The rows below give T cell receptor beta chains drawn from one sample of a study of response to subunit inactivated influenza vaccine. Each CDR3 protein is one row after TCRdb ran MiXCR on the RT-PCR reads. The table includes 450,000 to 600,000 distinct CDR3 sequences, approximately 7.7% detected once. Sequenced here: PBMCs from blood, sampled around 25 months after vaccination. The receptors shown here come from a man aged 45-69 years who received an inactivated influenza vaccine. Each CDR3 is given with its conserved first and last residue. Each record gives: J gene, clone size, V gene, CDR3 protein. Size values are once, few and many counts, or a class for expanded clones, and some rows have none.

j_call: TRBJ1-2; clone_size: few; v_call: TRBV28; cdr3_aa: CASSFGAGNYGYTF
j_call: TRBJ1-1; clone_size: .; v_call: TRBV20-1; cdr3_aa: CSARGPGTTNEAFF
j_call: TRBJ1-6; clone_size: few; v_call: TRBV6-1; cdr3_aa: CASSGLGGRSPLHF
j_call: TRBJ2-3; clone_size: many; v_call: TRBV5-8; cdr3_aa: CASSFFGTSGTDTQYF
j_call: TRBJ1-5; clone_size: .; v_call: TRBV12-3/TRBV12-4; cdr3_aa: CASSSQQGINQPQHF
j_call: TRBJ1-5; clone_size: .; v_call: TRBV6-1; cdr3_aa: CASNNGGVGNQPQHF
j_call: TRBJ2-2; clone_size: few; v_call: TRBV20-1; cdr3_aa: CSARRKGLAGGGELFF
j_call: TRBJ1-5; clone_size: few; v_call: TRBV20-1; cdr3_aa: CSAMEWGNQPQHF
j_call: TRBJ1-1; clone_size: many; v_call: TRBV30; cdr3_aa: CAWSVLTEAFF
j_call: TRBJ1-4; clone_size: .; v_call: TRBV20-1; cdr3_aa: CSARPLSNPRIGGNEKLFF
j_call: TRBJ2-2; clone_size: many; v_call: TRBV12-3/TRBV12-4; cdr3_aa: CASSLGRTTGELFF
j_call: TRBJ1-3; clone_size: many; v_call: TRBV12-3/TRBV12-4; cdr3_aa: CASSWGRNTIYF
j_call: TRBJ1-2; clone_size: .; v_call: TRBV20-1; cdr3_aa: CSAREGDGYTF
j_call: TRBJ1-2; clone_size: many; v_call: TRBV9; cdr3_aa: CASSVTWDSAIGYTF
j_call: TRBJ1-2; clone_size: .; v_call: TRBV7-8; cdr3_aa: CASSPSRDRGLADGYTF
j_call: TRBJ1-1; clone_size: .; v_call: TRBV4-2; cdr3_aa: CASSQGDRDRTEAFF
j_call: TRBJ2-3; clone_size: many; v_call: TRBV29-1; cdr3_aa: CSVAAGDITDTQYF
j_call: TRBJ1-1; clone_size: many; v_call: TRBV10-3; cdr3_aa: CAISEETTAVEAFF
j_call: TRBJ2-1; clone_size: few; v_call: TRBV10-3; cdr3_aa: CAISLQGTYNEQFF
j_call: TRBJ2-2; clone_size: few; v_call: TRBV12-3/TRBV12-4; cdr3_aa: CASGTGGLGGELFF
j_call: TRBJ1-1; clone_size: .; v_call: TRBV3-1; cdr3_aa: CASRQLGGSAEAFF
j_call: TRBJ1-4; clone_size: .; v_call: TRBV6-1; cdr3_aa: CASTTAWGTNENLFF
j_call: TRBJ2-1; clone_size: many; v_call: TRBV15; cdr3_aa: CATSLAGLYNEQFF
j_call: TRBJ1-2; clone_size: .; v_call: TRBV4-3; cdr3_aa: CASSQDSAYGYTF
j_call: TRBJ2-3; clone_size: many; v_call: TRBV7-8; cdr3_aa: CASSNAGLAANTDTQYF
j_call: TRBJ1-2; clone_size: .; v_call: TRBV20-1; cdr3_aa: CSARDGTGDGYTF
j_call: TRBJ2-2; clone_size: few; v_call: TRBV28; cdr3_aa: CASTRSTVNTGELFF
j_call: TRBJ2-5; clone_size: many; v_call: TRBV29-1; cdr3_aa: CSVGQLRTGGETQYF
j_call: TRBJ1-6; clone_size: .; v_call: TRBV28; cdr3_aa: CASSFVRVRNSPLHF
j_call: TRBJ2-2; clone_size: .; v_call: TRBV27; cdr3_aa: CASSLLGTRGNGELFF
j_call: TRBJ2-1; clone_size: many; v_call: TRBV5-1; cdr3_aa: CASSLEAGGHNEQFF
j_call: TRBJ1-1; clone_size: .; v_call: TRBV5-1; cdr3_aa: CASSLSFGFEAFF
j_call: TRBJ2-2; clone_size: many; v_call: TRBV20-1; cdr3_aa: CSARGTFTGELFF
j_call: TRBJ2-3; clone_size: few; v_call: TRBV6-2/TRBV6-3; cdr3_aa: CASSYLPALGTSDTQYF
j_call: TRBJ2-5; clone_size: .; v_call: TRBV7-8; cdr3_aa: CASSLRQAGQETQYF
j_call: TRBJ2-2; clone_size: many; v_call: TRBV11-2; cdr3_aa: CASSLGTSYTGELFF
j_call: TRBJ2-1; clone_size: .; v_call: TRBV12-3/TRBV12-4; cdr3_aa: CASSRRRGAMNEQFF
j_call: TRBJ2-1; clone_size: many; v_call: TRBV20-1; cdr3_aa: CSARDSGPRGNEQFF
j_call: TRBJ2-2; clone_size: few; v_call: TRBV7-2; cdr3_aa: CASSGTSGNGGELFF
j_call: TRBJ2-1; clone_size: once; v_call: TRBV11-2; cdr3_aa: CASSRYLAGTRSYNEQFF
j_call: TRBJ1-5; clone_size: few; v_call: TRBV4-3; cdr3_aa: CASSQFLQGRGNQPQHF
j_call: TRBJ2-1; clone_size: .; v_call: TRBV20-1; cdr3_aa: CATNEGGPYNGQFF
j_call: TRBJ1-1; clone_size: few; v_call: TRBV4-2; cdr3_aa: CASSQASELGTEAFF
j_call: TRBJ2-1; clone_size: .; v_call: TRBV27; cdr3_aa: CASTGAGNEQFF
j_call: TRBJ1-5; clone_size: .; v_call: TRBV20-1; cdr3_aa: CSARIQGNQPQHF
j_call: TRBJ2-7; clone_size: many; v_call: TRBV20-1; cdr3_aa: CSAEQGAGLHYEQYF
j_call: TRBJ2-1; clone_size: few; v_call: TRBV7-2; cdr3_aa: CASSQTLAGSYNEQFF
j_call: TRBJ2-2; clone_size: few; v_call: TRBV30; cdr3_aa: CASWTGGDSGELFF
j_call: TRBJ2-7; clone_size: many; v_call: TRBV29-1; cdr3_aa: CSIRDNYEQYF
j_call: TRBJ2-7; clone_size: few; v_call: TRBV20-1; cdr3_aa: CSARVGTGGYEQYF
j_call: TRBJ1-1; clone_size: many; v_call: TRBV29-1; cdr3_aa: CSVVEFATEAFF
j_call: TRBJ2-1; clone_size: .; v_call: TRBV19; cdr3_aa: CASKPLATNNEQFF
j_call: TRBJ1-2; clone_size: few; v_call: TRBV2; cdr3_aa: CASNVQGFYGYTF
j_call: TRBJ1-1; clone_size: .; v_call: TRBV5-1; cdr3_aa: CASSLGQNQNTEAFF
j_call: TRBJ2-3; clone_size: many; v_call: TRBV4-3; cdr3_aa: CASSQGDGFSTDTQYF
j_call: TRBJ2-7; clone_size: many; v_call: TRBV6-5; cdr3_aa: CASSYRDASYEQYF
j_call: TRBJ2-7; clone_size: many; v_call: TRBV5-1; cdr3_aa: CASSLTGDEQYF
j_call: TRBJ2-5; clone_size: few; v_call: TRBV28; cdr3_aa: CASRSSGSAYQETQYF
j_call: TRBJ2-1; clone_size: few; v_call: TRBV9; cdr3_aa: CASSVVPSRRSYNEQFF
j_call: TRBJ2-7; clone_size: .; v_call: TRBV3-1; cdr3_aa: CASSQVHEQYF